These 16 T cell receptor beta chains were all obtained from the same sample, sequenced in a study of blood T cells in healthy people across ages. PCR was performed a second time for about 7 to 12 cycles using a sample-barcoded 5' primer and a J-beta primer mix. TCRdb reanalysed the 5' RACE reads using MiXCR and keeps one entry per CDR3 protein. This repertoire shows about 570,000 distinct CDR3 sequences, 25% to 30% found once; its top ten account for under 20%. Sequenced input: blood. Receptors were obtained from a woman in her 70s in good health.

This clonotype was counted a few times. The chain links TRBV15 to TRBJ1-5; the D is unclear. The CDR3 covers 15 residues. Trimming cost V 4 bases and J 7 bases, with 17 bases left between them. Germline V gives CDR1 LNHNV, CDR2 YYDKDF (reference sequence). In DNA, the CDR3 is TGTGCCACCAGCACGAGTCCCGGTAGCGGGCAGCCCCAGCATTTT. This gives the protein CATSTSPGSGQPQHF.

The genes are TRBV20-1 and TRBJ2-1; tentatively, D is TRBD1 (6 bases). V was trimmed by 1 base and J by 4 bases, leaving 14 bases between them. CDR1 DFQATT and CDR2 SNEGSKA come from the germline V gene (reference sequence). The CDR3 totals 15 residues. The CDR3 loop is CSARGGQGLYNEQFF. The CDR3 DNA is TGCAGTGCTAGAGGCGGCCAGGGGTTATACAATGAGCAGTTCTTC.

This clonotype was counted a single time. V and J are TRBV5-1 and TRBJ1-1; tentatively, D is TRBD1 (6 bases). The ends were cut back, 3 bases at V and 1 base at J, with 10 bases in the middle. The CDR3 runs to 14 residues. Germline V CDR1 and CDR2: SGHRS, YFSETQ. The CDR3 region is CASSSRTANTEAFF. DNA for the CDR3: TGCGCCAGCAGCTCGCGGACAGCGAACACTGAAGCTTTCTTT.

V and J are TRBV9 and TRBJ2-2; 10 nucleotides match TRBD1. The CDR3 consists of 15 residues. V lost 0 bases and J lost 6; bases outside the gene matches: 2. Germline V lookup: CDR1 SGDLS, CDR2 YYNGEE. The CDR3: CASSVAGQGAGELFF. The DNA for the CDR3 is TGTGCCAGCAGCGTAGCTGGACAGGGGGCCGGGGAGCTGTTTTTT.

The chain has TRBV28 and TRBJ1-1; D is perhaps TRBD1 (5 bases). This CDR3 is 16 amino acids long. Trimming stripped 7 bases from V and 6 bases from J, with 24 bases between. CDR1 is MDHEN and CDR2 is SYDVKM in the germline V gene. The CDR3 region is CASKNNWWAGDAEAFF. DNA of the CDR3: TGTGCCAGCAAAAACAATTGGTGGGCGGGGGATGCTGAAGCTTTCTTT.

This clonotype was seen a few times. The DNA of the CDR3 is TGCGCCAGCAGCTTGTTAGGGGGCGACGGCAATCAGCCCCAGCATTTT. Its protein product is CASSLLGGDGNQPQHF. J is TRBJ1-5 and V is TRBV5-1; TRBD1 matches at 7 bases. CDR1 and CDR2 (germline): SGHRS, YFSETQ. After removal of 1 base from V and 2 bases from J, the junction contained 6 bases not matched to a gene. The CDR3 totals 16 residues. Drawing the rest from reference TRBV5-1 and TRBJ1-5, the complete variable domain is KAGVTQTPRYLIKTRGQQVTLSCSPISGHRSVSWYQQTPGQGLQFLFEYFSETQRNKGNFPGRFSGRQFSNSRSEMNVSTLELGDSALYLCASSLLGGDGNQPQHFGDGTRLSIL.

The V call is TRBV5-5, the J call TRBJ1-1; the D is unclear. Germline CDR1 and CDR2: SGHKS and YYEKEE (reference sequence). V was cut by 0 bases and J by 2 bases, with 11 bases left in between. CDR3 length equals 15 residues. CDR3 residues: CASSLAYLGNTEAFF. CDR3 DNA: TGTGCCAGCAGCTTGGCGTATCTGGGTAACACTGAAGCTTTCTTT. Complete variable domain (other parts from reference TRBV5-5 and TRBJ1-1): DAGVTQSPTHLIKTRGQQVTLRCSPISGHKSVSWYQQVLGQGPQFIFQYYEKEERGRGNFPDRFSARQFPNYSSELNVNALLLGDSALYLCASSLAYLGNTEAFFGQGTRLTVV.

CDR3: CASSYSWDQSTGELFF. The CDR3 DNA reads as TGTGCCAGCAGTTACTCTTGGGACCAATCCACCGGGGAGCTGTTTTTT. The chain employs TRBV6-5 and TRBJ2-2; possibly TRBD1 or TRBD2 for D (5 bases each). Looked up from germline, CDR1 is MNHEY and CDR2 is SVGAGI. The CDR3 loop spans 16 amino acids. V gave up 0 bases and J gave up 4 bases, with 12 bases separating them.

This clonotype was seen many times. The rearrangement uses TRBV7-9 and TRBJ2-1; 8 bases fit TRBD1. The CDR3 runs 13 residues. From germline, CDR1 is SEHNR and CDR2 FQNEAQ (reference sequence). V lost 5 bases to trimming and J lost 5 bases; unmatched junction nucleotides: 2. The CDR3 sequence is CASSPGQDNEQFF. The DNA for the CDR3 is TGTGCCAGCAGCCCGGGACAGGACAATGAGCAGTTCTTC.

About this clonotype itself: One end of the junction fails to match germline, which may point to a read error. This rearrangement joins TRBV6-5 to TRBJ1-1, with 7 positions matching TRBD1. Germline values: CDR1 MNHEY, CDR2 SVGAGI. CDR3 length: 15 amino acids. The CDR3 DNA reads TGTGCCAGCAGTTACTCAGGGGGCCTGAACACTGAAGTTTTCTTT. Residues: CASSYSGGLNTEVFF.

This clonotype was recorded many times. The chain recombines TRBV27 with TRBJ2-1; 13 nucleotides line up with TRBD2. J was trimmed by 2 bases and V by 3 bases; bases with no gene match: 4. Germline V CDR1 and CDR2: MNHEY, SMNVEV (reference sequence). CDR3 size: 17 residues. CDR3 amino acids: CASSLRTSGRAYNEQFF. DNA for the CDR3: TGTGCCAGCAGTTTGAGGACTAGCGGGAGAGCCTACAATGAGCAGTTCTTC.

This clonotype turned up a few times. The CDR3 loop is CASKHRLYGTIYF. The CDR3, as DNA: TGTGCCAGCAAACACAGACTTTATGGCACCATATATTTT. The chain uses TRBV6-5 and TRBJ1-3; the D is unclear. The germline CDR1 and CDR2 sequences are MNHEY and SVGAGI. This CDR3 comprises 13 residues. V gave up 7 bases and J gave up 9 bases, with 16 bases separating them.

The chain recombines TRBV5-1 with TRBJ2-5; TRBD2 might be the D (5 bases). V lost 2 bases, J lost 4 bases, and 12 bases lay in between. Germline assignment: CDR1 SGHRS and CDR2 YFSETQ. CDR3 size: 14 residues. The CDR3 DNA sequence: TGCGCCAGCAGCTTAATGGACGAGGGAGAGACCCAGTACTTC. Translation gives CASSLMDEGETQYF.

The J gene is TRBJ2-1, the V gene TRBV6-6; maybe TRBD1 (6 bases). V shed 4 bases and J shed 1 base, with 8 bases lying between them. The germline gives CDR1 MNHNY, CDR2 SVGAGI (reference sequence). The CDR3 is 14 amino acids. CDR3 loop: CASSWGQSYNEQFF. DNA for the CDR3: TGTGCCAGCAGTTGGGGGCAATCCTACAATGAGCAGTTCTTC.

The chain carries TRBV6-6 and TRBJ2-3; 13 bases are shared with TRBD2. The V gene's germline CDR1 is MNHNY and CDR2 SVGAGI (reference sequence). Trimming at V came to 0 bases and at J to 0 bases, leaving 3 bases not matched to a gene. This CDR3 is built from 18 residues. This CDR3 reads CASSYSTSGGLSTDTQYF. The CDR3 nucleotides read TGTGCCAGCAGTTACTCGACTAGCGGGGGGCTAAGCACAGATACGCAGTATTTT.

The chain employs TRBV6-2 or TRBV6-3 and TRBJ1-5; D possibly corresponds to TRBD1 (6 bases). Trimming removed 6 bases at V and 7 bases at J, with 16 bases between. The CDR3 runs to 14 residues. Germline CDR1 is MNHEY and CDR2 is SVGEGT. This CDR3 reads CASRHIQGWQPQHF. In DNA form, the CDR3 reads TGTGCCAGCAGACATATACAGGGATGGCAGCCCCAGCATTTT.